A single sample is the source of the 19 T cell receptor beta chains below, sequenced in a study of CD8+CD57+ T cells in acquired aplastic anemia. TCR beta VDJ and CDR3 were profiled, and genomic DNA was the template. TCRdb recomputed calls from the reads with MiXCR, one row per CDR3 protein. The table shows about 190,000 distinct CDR3 sequences, with 50% to 55% occurring only once. Input material: sorted CD4+, CD8+, or CD8+CD57+ T cells (not recorded which) from PBMCs. These receptors were collected from a human donor in good health, serving as a control.

This clonotype has ten or more counts. The V call is TRBV6-6, the J call TRBJ1-5; no reliable D call. The V and J ends lost 3 bases and 7 bases respectively, with 7 bases between them. The germline V gene encodes CDR1 MNHNY and CDR2 SVGAGI (reference sequence). The length of the CDR3 is 12 residues. The chain's CDR3 is CASSYHGQPQHF. In DNA, the CDR3 is TGTGCCAGCAGTTATCATGGGCAGCCCCAGCATTTT.

The V and J genes are TRBV5-1 and TRBJ1-2; 9 nucleotides line up with TRBD1. This CDR3 has 15 residues. The germline gives CDR1 SGHRS, CDR2 YFSETQ. V gave up 3 bases and J gave up 2 bases; unmatched junction bases: 5. The CDR3 spells CASSSSGTGNYGYTF. As DNA, the CDR3 is TGCGCCAGCAGCTCATCCGGGACAGGGAACTATGGCTACACCTTC. Filled out from reference TRBV5-1 and TRBJ1-2, the complete variable domain reads KAGVTQTPRYLIKTRGQQVTLSCSPISGHRSVSWYQQTPGQGLQFLFEYFSETQRNKGNFPGRFSGRQFSNSRSEMNVSTLELGDSALYLCASSSSGTGNYGYTFGSGTRLTVV.

The chain combines TRBV5-4 with TRBJ2-7; D is possibly TRBD1 (5 bases). Germline assignment: CDR1 SGHNT and CDR2 YYREEE (reference sequence). This CDR3 has 15 residues. The ends were cut back, 4 bases at V and 0 bases at J, with 14 bases in the middle. The CDR3 sequence is CASSMDTTGSYEQYF. In DNA form, the CDR3 reads TGTGCCAGCAGCATGGACACCACCGGCTCCTACGAGCAGTACTTC.

The chain is built from TRBV7-9 and TRBJ2-1; 8 bases line up with TRBD1. Germline lookup yields CDR1 SEHNR and CDR2 FQNEAQ (reference sequence). V was pared by 7 bases and J by 10 bases, with 9 bases of the junction left unmatched. The CDR3 extends over 13 amino acids. In DNA form, the CDR3 reads TGTGCCAGCATCCTGGACAGGGCGGAGGAGCAGTTCTTC. This encodes CASILDRAEEQFF.

The chain links TRBV9 to TRBJ1-1; possible D gene TRBD1, 6 bases. Germline V CDR1 and CDR2: SGDLS, YYNGEE. The CDR3 has 15 residues. Between the trimmed V and J ends, which lost 0 bases and 5 bases, there was a span of 14 bases. The CDR3 reads CASSVEGVGGTEAFF. The CDR3 nucleotides read TGTGCCAGCAGCGTAGAGGGGGTGGGAGGGACTGAAGCTTTCTTT.

In its sample, this clonotype was seen many times. The chain employs TRBV15 and TRBJ2-1; TRBD2 is a possible D gene (6 bases). The CDR3 runs to 16 residues. Germline loops: CDR1 LNHNV, CDR2 YYDKDF (reference sequence). V was clipped by 4 bases and J by 5 bases, with 18 bases between them. CDR3 residues: CATSTREASLHNEQFF. The CDR3 DNA reads as TGTGCCACCAGCACGAGGGAGGCTAGCCTCCACAATGAGCAGTTCTTC.

This clonotype has just a few counts. The chain recombines TRBV7-8 with TRBJ2-7, with D possibly being TRBD2 (6 bases). The CDR3 loop spans 16 amino acids. The V end lost 5 bases, the J end lost 6 bases, and 23 bases lay between the germline ends. Germline lookup yields CDR1 SGHVS and CDR2 FQNEAQ. In nucleotides, the CDR3 is TGTGCCAGCAGCCCCCAGGCAGGAGGAGGGGTCTTCGAGCAGTACTTC. Translation: CASSPQAGGGVFEQYF.

Here the CDR3 DNA reads TGTGCCAGTACCTGGGACTCGGGGAAAAGGCTTGGGGCCAACGTCCTGACTTTC. Translation gives CASTWDSGKRLGANVLTF. V and J are TRBV19 and TRBJ2-6, with D maybe TRBD2 (6 bases). Trimming took off 7 bases at V and 3 bases at J, with 22 bases between the two ends. Per germline, CDR1 LNHDA and CDR2 SQIVND (reference sequence). The CDR3 sequence is 18 residues long. Supplemented by reference TRBV19 and TRBJ2-6, the full variable domain reads DGGITQSPKYLFRKEGQNVTLSCEQNLNHDAMYWYRQDPGQGLRLIYYSQIVNDFQKGDIAEGYSVSREKKESFPLTVTSAQKNPTAFYLCASTWDSGKRLGANVLTFGAGSRLTVL.

The chain employs TRBV19 and TRBJ1-5; D is possibly TRBD1 (6 bases). V dropped 0 bases and J dropped 7 bases, with 19 bases sitting between them. Germline V lookup: CDR1 LNHDA, CDR2 SQIVND (reference sequence). This CDR3 has 17 residues. In DNA, the CDR3 is TGTGCCAGTAGTATAGAGGGACACCTCCGAAGCGGCCAGCCCCAGCATTTT. It translates to CASSIEGHLRSGQPQHF.

The chain combines TRBV2 with TRBJ1-1; D ambiguous. Looked up from germline, CDR1 is SNHLY and CDR2 is FYNNEI. Trimming shortened V by 5 bases and J by 5 bases, and 15 bases separated the two germline ends. The CDR3 length is 14 residues. In DNA form, the CDR3 reads TGTGCCAGCAGTACGACGGGGATGGGGACTGAAGCTTTCTTT. Encoded protein: CASSTTGMGTEAFF.

This clonotype has ten or more counts. The J gene is TRBJ1-1, the V gene TRBV3-1; the match to TRBD1 covers 9 bases. Germline V gives CDR1 LGHDT, CDR2 YNNKEL (reference sequence). This CDR3 is built from 16 residues. The V gene end was trimmed by 4 bases and the J gene end by 1 base; junction bases not matched to a gene: 7. The CDR3 coding sequence is TGTGCCAGCAGCCCTCAGGGGACAGGGCGGAACACTGAAGCTTTCTTT. Its translation: CASSPQGTGRNTEAFF.

This sequence joins TRBV2 and TRBJ2-3; 9 nucleotides line up with TRBD2. V gave up 6 bases and J gave up 3 bases; unmatched junction bases: 4. Germline loops: CDR1 SNHLY, CDR2 FYNNEI. The CDR3 runs 14 residues. CDR3 sequence reads: CASRERGATDTQYF. CDR3 nucleotides: TGTGCCAGCAGGGAGCGGGGGGCGACAGATACGCAGTATTTT.

The V gene is TRBV10-3, the J gene TRBJ2-7; the D gene is possibly TRBD1 (5 bases). This CDR3 is built from 12 residues. Trimming pared 6 bases from V and 5 bases from J, leaving 11 bases between. The V gene's germline CDR1 is ENHRY and CDR2 SYGVKD. The CDR3 DNA is TGTGCCATCAGGACAGAGGCCAACGAGCAGTACTTC. This codes for CAIRTEANEQYF.

This clonotype was seen a few times. A single base separates this from a much larger clone, so it may be a read error. The chain is built from TRBV5-5 and TRBJ2-5; TRBD1 might be the D (5 bases). Germline V gene data show CDR1 as SGHKS and CDR2 as YYEKEE (reference sequence). The CDR3 covers 15 residues. Trimming took 4 bases from V and 4 from J, leaving 17 bases between them. CDR3 residues: CASSPLTRVGETQYF. The CDR3, as DNA: TGTGCCAGCAGCCCTCTTACCAGGGTAGGAGAGACCCAGTACTTC.

The chain recombines TRBV11-1 with TRBJ2-5, with 8 bases fitting TRBD2. The V segment lost 7 bases and the J segment 4 bases; nucleotides outside the gene matches: 14. This CDR3 is 16 amino acids long. From germline, CDR1 is SGHAT and CDR2 FQDESV (reference sequence). The CDR3 protein is CASKRGLAVTLETQYF. The CDR3 DNA follows: TGTGCCAGCAAGCGTGGACTAGCTGTCACCCTAGAGACCCAGTACTTC.

In this sample, this clonotype turned up a few times. CDR3 amino acids: CASSLGAGYGANVLTF. CDR3 DNA sequence: TGTGCCAGCAGCTTGGGGGCAGGGTATGGGGCCAACGTCCTGACTTTC. This chain links TRBV5-6 with TRBJ2-6; a possible D gene is TRBD1 (5 bases). The CDR3 is 16 residues long. V was pared by 0 bases and J by 3 bases, with 10 bases between. In germline, CDR1 is SGHDT, CDR2 YYEEEE.

CDR3: CASSVGGGYAETQYF. CDR3 DNA sequence: TGTGCCAGCAGTGTAGGCGGGGGGTACGCGGAGACCCAGTACTTC. This rearrangement joins TRBV7-9 to TRBJ2-5; 8 bases map to TRBD2. Trimming at V came to 6 bases and at J to 5 bases, leaving 11 bases not matched to a gene. The CDR3 length is 15 residues. Germline CDR1 reads SEHNR; CDR2 reads FQNEAQ (reference sequence).

This clonotype was picked up many times. The chain couples TRBV6-6 to TRBJ2-1; tentative D call: TRBD2 (6 bases). Trimming took 5 bases from V and 12 from J, leaving 11 bases between them. Germline lookup yields CDR1 MNHNY and CDR2 SVGAGI (reference sequence). The CDR3 runs 11 residues. CDR3 protein: CASSGGNPQFF. For the CDR3, the DNA is TGTGCCAGCAGTGGCGGGAACCCGCAGTTCTTC.

This clonotype was counted many times. The CDR3 loop is CATEDRASGYTF. The CDR3 DNA sequence: TGTGCCACGGAAGACAGGGCGTCTGGCTACACCTTC. V and J are TRBV28 and TRBJ1-2; 7 positions agree with TRBD1. This CDR3 contains 12 residues. V lost 10 bases to trimming and J lost 7 bases; unmatched junction nucleotides: 9. Germline values: CDR1 MDHEN, CDR2 SYDVKM.